Listed below are T cell receptor beta chains from one sample, sequenced in a study of shared clonotypes between healthy human individuals. Here immunoSEQ multiplex PCR was the method, and the copy in TCRdb shows in-frame clones only, minus some. The table records about 520,000 clones, around 73% of them present only once. Sequenced material: PBMCs. The origin of the receptors is a woman aged 40 to 49 in good health. Some clones in this sample may be carry-over from other donors' samples. Both conserved end residues are part of each CDR3. A D gene is named only where the DNA matches it firmly. A row's size may be missing; if present it is once, few, many or a size class.

d_gene	abundance	j_gene	v_gene	CDR3nt	CDR3aa
TRBD1	NA	TRBJ2-7	TRBV28	TGTGCCAGCAGCCCCCCGACAGGGTGGAGAGAGCAGTACTTC	CASSPPTGWREQYF
TRBD2	NA	TRBJ2-3	TRBV10-3	TGTGCCATCAGTGAGCAGACTAGCGGCACAGATACGCAGTATTTT	CAISEQTSGTDTQYF
TRBD2	NA	TRBJ2-1	TRBV2	TGTGCCAGCATTTTCAGCGGGAGGGCCGGCGAGCAGTTCTTC	CASIFSGRAGEQFF
NA	NA	TRBJ2-3	TRBV6-5	TGTGCCACCTCGAAGTGGGAGCGCACAGATACGCAGTATTTT	CATSKWERTDTQYF
NA	NA	TRBJ2-4	TRBV4-2	TGTGCCAGCAGCCCCCTGGGTTATGGGGGCCGCGAAAACATTCAGTACTTC	CASSPLGYGGRENIQYF
TRBD1	NA	TRBJ1-2	TRBV9	TGTGCCAGCAGCAACTCAGTATGGGACAGTTATGGCTACACCTTC	CASSNSVWDSYGYTF
NA	NA	TRBJ1-5	TRBV2	TGTGCCAGCAGCAGTGATAGCAATCAGCCCCAGCATTTT	CASSSDSNQPQHF
NA	NA	TRBJ2-1	TRBV7-2	TGTGCCAGCAGCCATAACAGCGGGTACAATGAGCAGTTCTTC	CASSHNSGYNEQFF
TRBD2	NA	TRBJ2-7	TRBV7-2	TGTGCCAGCAGCTTACGAGCGGGACGGTCTACCTACGAGCAGTACTTC	CASSLRAGRSTYEQYF
TRBD2	once	TRBJ2-3	TRBV30	TGTGCCTGGAGTACTCTAGCGGGAGGGTCAGATACGCAGTATTTT	CAWSTLAGGSDTQYF
TRBD1	few	TRBJ2-4	TRBV28	TGTGCCAGCAGTCTTGGGACAGGGGTGTATAAAACCATTCAGTACTTC	CASSLGTGVYKTIQYF
NA	NA	TRBJ2-1	TRBV7-2	TGTGCCAGCAGCTTATCCTCCTACAATGAGCAGTTCTTC	CASSLSSYNEQFF
TRBD1	NA	TRBJ1-6	TRBV5-1	TGCGCCAGCAGCTTCCGGGGGGGACAGGCGAATTCACCCCTCCACTTT	CASSFRGGQANSPLHF
NA	NA	TRBJ2-2	TRBV28	TGTGCCAGCAGTTTAAATGTGCCCGGGGAGCTGTTTTTT	CASSLNVPGELFF
NA	NA	TRBJ2-7	TRBV5-1	TGCGCCAGCAGCTATGTCTCCCCTTACGAGCAGTACTTC	CASSYVSPYEQYF
TRBD1	NA	TRBJ2-7	TRBV2	TGTGCCAGCAAGGACAGGGCATCCTACGAGCAGTACTTC	CASKDRASYEQYF
TRBD2	NA	TRBJ2-1	TRBV7-9	TGTGCCAGCAGCTCGAAAAGCGGGAGGGCCGTCAATGAGCAGTTCTTC	CASSSKSGRAVNEQFF
NA	NA	TRBJ2-6	TRBV6-5	TGTGCCAGCAAGAGGGGGACTGGGGCCAACGTCCTGACTTTC	CASKRGTGANVLTF
TRBD1	NA	TRBJ2-7	TRBV5-6	TGTGCCAGCAGCGCCGGGACAGGACTCTACGAGCAGTACTTC	CASSAGTGLYEQYF
TRBD1	few	TRBJ1-5	TRBV2	TGTGCCAGCACGTCCGGGACAGGGGTTGTTCAGCCCCAGCATTTT	CASTSGTGVVQPQHF
NA	NA	TRBJ1-2	TRBV13	TGTGCCAGCAGCTTAGGGACAAGGTTAAATTATGGCTACACCTTC	CASSLGTRLNYGYTF
TRBD1	few	TRBJ2-4	TRBV27	TGTGCCAGCAGTTTACGGGCAGGGGGCAAAACCAAAAACATTCAGTACTTC	CASSLRAGGKTKNIQYF